The entry that follows covers one T cell receptor (beta chain) sequence. Its specificity is not known. These data originate in a study of beta chain features in type 1 diabetes. Study findings and constraints: Within each of all four CD4+ subsets, Type 1 diabetes patients had TCRB CDR3s that were moderately but significantly shorter. A potential influence of HLA type upon TCRB rearrangement remained unresolved herein.

Sequenced material consisted of expressed TCRB transcripts (all of the isolated RNA was reverse transcribed). Repertoires were generated with immunoSEQ multiplex PCR, while TCRdb's copy carries only in-frame clones and drops some. The sample carries approximately 280,000 clones, 15% recorded once. V shed 3 bases, J shed 4 bases, and the junction held 11 bases outside the gene matches. CDR1 is KGHSH, CDR2 LQKENI, per germline. The CDR3 consists of 16 residues. Markers CD45RO/CCR7/CD25/CD127/CD95/CD27 served to sort CD4+ naive, central memory, regulatory and stem cell-like memory cells. This receptor was identified in a man between 18 and 29 years old with type 1 diabetes. Sequencing was done on a sample of naive CD4+ T cells from blood. The chain uses TRBV18 and TRBJ2-5; 7 bases align to TRBD1. The CDR3 region is CASSPLPGQIRETQYF. The CDR3 DNA follows: TGTGCCAGCTCACCCTTGCCGGGACAGATCCGAGAGACCCAGTACTTC.